This T cell receptor (beta chain) was found in a study of cytomegalovirus exposure and HLA in healthy donors (dated by TCRdb to the late 2010s). About the study as a whole: An earlier analysis of about 560 of the donors reported 250 to 300 Gb of sequence data and 100 million to 120 million unique TCR beta sequences obtained from about 180 million T cells. The T cell repertoires of roughly 660 subjects were profiled by immunosequencing and related to cytomegalovirus serostatus. Across approximately 420 genotyped donors of the cohort, an average of roughly 200,000 unique TCR beta nucleotide sequences per donor were sequenced, and approximately 19% of those sequences were non-productive. The number of donors typed differed by locus, with 629-630 for A, B, C, DRB1 and DQB1, around 560 for DQA1, about 610 for DPA1, and roughly 450 for DPB1. Besides the first cohort of 500 to 700 subjects, a separate validation cohort made up of 95 to 150 different subjects was used. To predict cytomegalovirus infection status, the study combined high-throughput TCR immunosequencing, statistical association of individual TCRs with disease status, and machine learning. A later genetic analysis used genome-wide SNP genotypes for about 60% of the roughly 700 donors, treating that subset as a discovery cohort. Rather than drawing on any new phenotypic data, the later analysis identified candidate immune exposures from TCR beta sequences and the way those sequences occurred across donors. Four or five DR-DQ haplotypes were treated as single units for association and clustering because of strong linkage in the cohort. To study patterns of TCR occurrence, a later analysis re-analyzed previously published TCR beta repertoires from around 670 donors and added high-resolution HLA genotyping. Both class I and class II loci were covered by HLA typing, at four-digit resolution. To decide whether each TCR beta V gene segment behaved as functional or pseudogenic, an earlier analysis of some 540 of the donors relied on high-throughput TCR beta sequencing. An early release that covered several hundred HLA-typed donors contained approximately 300 gigabases of sequencing data and 70 million to 100 million unique TCR sequences. The genetic ancestry cluster associated with self-reported Caucasian donors included 70% to 85% of the 350 to 500 genotyped donors. Alongside the repertoire data, information on donor age, sex, ethnicity and CMV serostatus was compiled. Every discovery cohort repertoire had been produced on one sequencing platform. The study aimed to test whether signatures of past pathogen exposure could be identified by cataloging public T cell receptors. Overall study results and their limits: For the cohort, immune exposure information was limited to CMV serostatus. Because the 87-base-pair reads could not distinguish some IMGT-functional V segments, including TRBV6-2 and TRBV6-3, those segments were excluded. A later genetic analysis associated a missense DCLRE1C variant with V-gene and J-gene trimming of TCR beta chains, and an independent cohort replicated the association. The study listed 150 to 200 TCR beta chains as associated with cytomegalovirus. The presence/absence analyses assumed that sequencing depth was roughly uniform across donors, and that assumption may not be true. Compared with equally common non-associated chains, HLA-associated TCR beta chains in a later analysis were more clonally expanded and had lower generation probabilities. According to a later genetic analysis, donors in an Asian-associated ancestry cluster had fewer N-insertions in productive TCRs than the approximately 690-donor mean. Only TCR beta chains were sequenced in this cohort, and the absence of alpha or paired-chain data limited detectable features. Across donors, most TCR sequences were observed very rarely, whereas some public TCRs were present in many individuals. The earlier analysis of 587 of the donors excluded seventeen rarely observed V segments, including chromosome 9 orphons, because counts were too low. Because HLA typing was unavailable for some donors at each locus, only the typed subset was used in association tests. The classifier was reported to diagnose cytomegalovirus status with high specificity and sensitivity in both the original and validation cohorts. According to a later analysis, parvovirus B19, influenza, CMV and Epstein-Barr virus appeared linked to several top co-occurrence clusters. A later analysis associated some 17,000 TCR beta sequences with specific HLA alleles at a false discovery rate of 0.05. Three of the identified cytomegalovirus-associated TCR beta chains were confirmed in vitro to be specific for cytomegalovirus antigens. A later analysis found that TCR association rates varied across HLA loci, with DRB1 alleles showing the most associated TCRs and HLA-C alleles the fewest. In an earlier analysis of some 500 of the donors, most TCR beta V segments appeared in productive rearrangements about 90% or about 30% of the time, broadly matching IMGT annotations. A further reported finding was that TCR beta sequences accurately predicted the HLA-A and HLA-B alleles for most subjects in the first cohort. When HLA alleles, especially DR and DQ, strongly co-occurred, attributing TCR associations to individual alleles was difficult. A cluster of highly shared sequence variants was judged likely to represent a technical artifact of the sequencing pipeline. Most CMV-associated TCR beta chains appeared to be HLA-restricted in a later analysis, and the HLA associations seemed to be driven largely by CMV exposure. It was suggested by the authors that the approach could potentially be generalized to other disease states and immunological phenotypes. Linkage disequilibrium might explain the correlated functional status among segregating V segments, but an unknown experimental factor could not be excluded.

From the cysteine up to the phenylalanine, the CDR3 has a length of 16 residues. Only the CDR3 DNA is retained, 48 bases long and in frame from the first base. The germline V gene supplies CDR1 MGHDK and CDR2 SYGVNS. Trimming takes 4 bases off V and 1 base off J; junction bases not matched to a gene: 5. A word on this clone: Its target antigen remains unknown. No clone much larger than this one lies a single base away; base qualities are absent.

The library was obtained by the immunoSEQ multiplex PCR assay. For the multiplex PCR, a mixture combining 60 forward primers for TCR Vbeta segments and 13 reverse primers for TCR Jbeta segments was used. The CDR3 region of rearranged TCR beta genes was amplified from genomic DNA by a multiplex PCR assay. The Illumina HiSeq System was used to sequence the amplified TCR beta libraries as 87-base-pair reads. Concerning the study's data processing: In a later analysis, tens of millions of unique TCR beta chains were counted across the 690 or so repertoires, and roughly 10 million of these chains were shared by at least two donors. A nearest-neighbor algorithm error-corrected the raw reads and collapsed the reads into unique sequences, merging closely related sequences to remove PCR and sequencing errors. To assign V, D and J gene segments, CDR3 sequences were aligned to IMGT reference sequences. For a sequence to be retained, a match of at least six nucleotides to both a V gene segment and a J gene segment was required. Rearrangements were called productive when the CDR3 lacked stop codons and stayed in frame with V and J; all others were non-productive. CDR3 was defined by IMGT convention, running from the second conserved V-encoded cysteine to the conserved J-encoded phenylalanine. Sequences without an unambiguous match to a single V gene segment were excluded from the earlier analysis of over 500 of the donors. An earlier analysis of several hundred of the donors called V segments functional above 56.7% productive rearrangements and segregating when the between-donor standard deviation exceeded 5%. A statistical classification framework was built to diagnose cytomegalovirus status from the catalog of TCR beta chain sequences. In a later analysis, TCR nucleotide sequences were compared against IMGT/GENE-DB human TR gene sequences so that V and J genes could be assigned. The TCRdist pipeline was used in a later analysis to assign CDR3 sequences and most-parsimonious VDJ recombination scenarios. A later analysis defined each TCR beta chain by its CDR3 amino acid sequence plus V-gene family, and excluded reads lacking a unique V-gene family. A later analysis removed several hundred highly shared, low-generation-probability nucleotide sequences to deal with suspected cross-contamination and a sequencing artifact. In a later analysis, a clonal expansion index for each public chain was calculated from normalized within-repertoire ranks of inferred template counts. In a later analysis, generation probabilities were computed with a VDJ recombination model fitted to out-of-frame rearrangements, and the resulting probabilities were checked against IGoR. A later analysis scored TCR-TCR, TCR-HLA and TCR-CMV co-occurrence with hypergeometric tests, applying a repertoire-size bias correction to TCR pairs. To estimate false discovery rates, a later analysis permuted the HLA or CMV assignments 20 times. In a later analysis, co-occurring TCRs were grouped using DBSCAN, and TCRdist sequence similarity was added for clustering within HLA-allele-positive subsets. Repertoires with fewer than 30,000 or more than 120,000 public chains, plus five repertoires with anomalous nucleotide sharing, were excluded from co-occurrence clustering. TCRdb provides this immuneACCESS table in a form limited to in-frame rearrangements. Some clones are lacking; in checked studies, under half of them reflect an unresolved V gene, and why the rest are absent is not known. V and J calls and clone size are copied from that table; D and trimming were computed from the DNA. This sample has about 190,000 clones in its table, and around 90% of those were observed once. More than 1% of the sample rests with the top ten.

The cohort consisted of approximately 670 healthy bone marrow donors. All cohort members were sampled while nominally healthy, although unrecorded immune exposures were likely present. The donor was CMV seronegative and was included in the group of around 320 seronegative cohort members. A peripheral blood sample was provided by each donor, and peripheral blood mononuclear cells were used for TCR beta sequencing. The Qiagen DNeasy Blood Extraction Kit was used to extract genomic DNA from the blood cell samples. The source material was PBMCs. This clonotype was obtained from a boy younger than 10 in good health and CMV-seronegative. The sequence joins TRBV25-1 to TRBJ2-1; 9 nucleotides in the junction match TRBD2. This receptor has the CDR3 CASSGPGLASYNEQFF. The sequenced DNA: TGTGCCAGCAGTGGCCCGGGACTAGCTTCCTACAATGAGCAGTTCTTC.